This TCR beta chain derives from a study of blood T cell repertoires in COVID-19 (dated by TCRdb to the early 2020s). Turning to the overall study: Samples covering the acute and convalescent phases of COVID-19 were provided by collaborators in the United States, Italy and Spain. The material from the prospective study consisted of cDNA or gDNA derived from T cells, B-cell-depleted T cells, or PBMCs. The dataset comprised deeply sampled blood TCRbeta repertoires from subjects exposed to, actively infected with, or recovered from COVID-19. The repertoires were released in a freely available public database meant as a resource for research on the immune response to SARS-CoV-2. The samples were drawn from the first 160 participants of the ongoing ImmuneRACE study and from some 1,300 subjects provided by 6 global collaborators. The sample metadata nearly always contained a de-identified subject ID, COVID-19 status, age in years and sex. Where HLA class I and class II types were available, the types were taken from metadata supplied by the sample provider, not from assay-based typing. Study-wide conclusions, independent of this receptor: How much clinical and demographic metadata was included differed by source and by participant, and the metadata was provided uncurated.

Of note for this clone: Its specific antigen is unknown. The record has no base qualities; no much larger clone is one base away.

TCRbeta CDR3 regions were amplified from genomic DNA using the immunoSEQ Assay, a bias-controlled multiplex PCR. As for the original processing: The number of nucleated cells in each sample was estimated from the amplification of reference gene primers within the assay. Sequence reads were collapsed and filtered to measure the absolute abundance of every unique TCRbeta CDR3 rearrangement. Productive Simpson clonality was computed per sample as the square root of Simpson's diversity index over productive rearrangements. TCRdb's version of the immuneACCESS table is confined to in-frame rearrangements and falls short of the full clone set. An unresolved V gene accounts for under half of the shortfall where checked; the remainder is of unknown origin. That table gives V, J and clone size, and the DNA gave D and trimming. The sample data list about 330,000 clones, and about 89% of these were observed just once. The ten largest clonotypes hold 5% to 7% of the sample.

Samples from volunteer blood donors who had recovered from COVID-19 were contributed by a second Seattle source. Whole blood was collected in K2EDTA tubes by collaborating institutions according to the institutions' own protocols. For TCRbeta analysis, collaborators shipped samples in one of three forms: frozen whole blood, isolated PBMCs, or DNA extracted from either of those sample types. Sample: peripheral blood. This receptor was taken from a young man who had recovered from COVID-19.

The CDR3 region: CASSLSDRVMDEQYF. The nucleotide sequence is given as TGTGCCAGCAGCCTCTCGGACAGGGTGATGGACGAGCAGTACTTC. Recombination joined TRBV11-2 with TRBJ2-7; 8 middle bases align to TRBD1. The CDR3 contains 15 residues, cysteine and phenylalanine counted. The CDR3 DNA has 45 bases and is translated from base 1. V lost 5 bases and J lost 5 bases, and the count of bases not matched to a germline gene is 11. The CDR1 and CDR2 encoded by the germline V gene are SGHAT and FQNNGV.